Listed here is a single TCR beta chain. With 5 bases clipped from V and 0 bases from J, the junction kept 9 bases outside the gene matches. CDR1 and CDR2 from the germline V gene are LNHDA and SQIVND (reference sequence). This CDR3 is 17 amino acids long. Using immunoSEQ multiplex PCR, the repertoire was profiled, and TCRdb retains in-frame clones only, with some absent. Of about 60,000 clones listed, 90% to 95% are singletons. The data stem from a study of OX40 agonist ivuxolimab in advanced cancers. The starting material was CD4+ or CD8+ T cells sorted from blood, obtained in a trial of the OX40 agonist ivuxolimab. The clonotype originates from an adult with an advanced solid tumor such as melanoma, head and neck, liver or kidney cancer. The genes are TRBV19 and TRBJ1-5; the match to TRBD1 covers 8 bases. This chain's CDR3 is CASSSDRALYSNQPQHF. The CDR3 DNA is TGTGCCAGTAGTTCGGACAGGGCCCTGTATAGCAATCAGCCCCAGCATTTT.